Listed below are T cell receptor beta chains from one sample, sequenced in a study of blood T cell repertoires in COVID-19. Produced via immunoSEQ multiplex PCR; TCRdb's table is partial and in-frame only. The sample lists fewer than 45,000 clones; 70% to 80% were seen once. The sequenced material came from peripheral blood. These receptor sequences come from a man aged 65 to 79 with acute or convalescent COVID-19. Both conserved end residues are part of each CDR3. The D gene is left open where the match is weak. The size field is filled for only some rows; it gives once, few, many or a size class.

v_gene	d_gene	j_gene	abundance	CDR3nt	CDR3aa
TRBV5-6	-	TRBJ1-2	-	TGTGCCAGCAGCTTGGACAGGGCAAGCGGCTACACCTTC	CASSLDRASGYTF
TRBV18	-	TRBJ1-2	-	TGTGCCAGCTCACCAGAGACACATTATGGCTACACCTTC	CASSPETHYGYTF
TRBV7-2	-	TRBJ1-1	-	TGTGCCAGCAGCTTAATGCCGAACATGAACACTGAAGCTTTCTTT	CASSLMPNMNTEAFF
TRBV4-2	TRBD1	TRBJ2-7	-	TGTGCCAGCAGCCAAGATGGGTCAGGGGGCCAGTACGAGCAGTACTTC	CASSQDGSGGQYEQYF
TRBV25-1	-	TRBJ2-5	-	TGTGCCAGCAGTGGGGGGCCTGGGACCCAGTACTTC	CASSGGPGTQYF
TRBV5-6	-	TRBJ1-1	-	TGTGCCAGCAGCGAGACGCGGGGGCCGCGAGGCCAAGCTTTCTTT	CASSETRGPRGQAFF
TRBV5-4	TRBD2	TRBJ2-5	-	TGTGCCAGCAGCTTGGGTGGCGGGGGGAAAGAGACCCAGTACTTC	CASSLGGGGKETQYF
TRBV11-2	TRBD2	TRBJ2-3	-	TGTGCCAGCAGCTTCTTTGCGGGAGAGGCCACAGATACGCAGTATTTT	CASSFFAGEATDTQYF
TRBV5-1	-	TRBJ1-3	-	TGCGCCAGCAGCTTTAACACAGGGTCCGGAAACACCATATATTTT	CASSFNTGSGNTIYF
TRBV29-1	-	TRBJ1-3	-	TGCAGCGTTGATGGGGGGGCCTCTGGAAACACCATATATTTT	CSVDGGASGNTIYF
TRBV18	TRBD1	TRBJ1-2	-	TGTGCCAGCTCACTTCGGAGAGGGGGCAATGGCTACACCTTC	CASSLRRGGNGYTF
TRBV3-1/TRBV3-2	-	TRBJ1-1	-	TGTGCCAGCAGCCCCCGGATGACGAGGGGGATGAACACTGAAGCTTTCTTT	CASSPRMTRGMNTEAFF
TRBV5-6	TRBD1	TRBJ1-5	-	TGTGCCAGCAGCTTGGGACAGGGCGGCAATCAGCCCCAGCATTTT	CASSLGQGGNQPQHF
TRBV11-1	-	TRBJ1-4	-	TGTGCCAGCAGCCCCACACCAACTAATGAAAAACTGTTTTTT	CASSPTPTNEKLFF
TRBV5-1	TRBD1	TRBJ1-1	-	TGCGCCAGCAGCCTGTTATCGCTCCGGGACAGGGTTACTGAAGCTTTCTTT	CASSLLSLRDRVTEAFF
TRBV4-2	TRBD2	TRBJ2-3	-	TGTGCCAGCAGCCAAGTGCGCGGGGGGAAAACAGATACGCAGTATTTT	CASSQVRGGKTDTQYF
TRBV19	-	TRBJ1-5	few	TGTGCCAGTAGTATTAGGGGGATTGGCAATCAGCCCCAGCATTTT	CASSIRGIGNQPQHF
TRBV6-5	-	TRBJ1-2	-	TGTGCCAGCAGTTACACAGTGGGGACACTTCAATATGGCTACACCTTC	CASSYTVGTLQYGYTF
TRBV3-1/TRBV3-2	TRBD1	TRBJ1-4	-	TGTGCCAGCAGCCAAGACCAGGGGGGAGTAACTAATGAAAAACTGTTTTTT	CASSQDQGGVTNEKLFF
TRBV14	TRBD1	TRBJ2-7	-	TGTGCCAGCAGCCGAGGGACAGGGTATCACGAGCAGTACTTC	CASSRGTGYHEQYF
TRBV19	TRBD1	TRBJ1-4	-	TGTGCCAGTAGTTTGGCCGGGACAGGGGAGGAAAAACTGTTTTTT	CASSLAGTGEEKLFF
TRBV19	TRBD1	TRBJ1-5	-	TGTGCCAGTAGTTACACAGGGGTCCGTCAGCCCCAGCATTTT	CASSYTGVRQPQHF
TRBV6-1	-	TRBJ1-2	-	TGTGCCAGCAGTGAAAGGACAGAATCTTTCTATGGCTACACCTTC	CASSERTESFYGYTF
TRBV14	-	TRBJ1-1	-	TGTGCCAGCAGCCAAGACAGTCTGAACACTGAAGCTTTCTTT	CASSQDSLNTEAFF
TRBV18	-	TRBJ2-7	-	TGTGCCAGCTCACTTGCCCAGGGACTCTTAACCTACGAGCAGTACTTC	CASSLAQGLLTYEQYF
TRBV16	-	TRBJ1-3	-	TGTGCCAGCAGCCCGGTGACAGGTGGAAACACCATATATTTT	CASSPVTGGNTIYF
TRBV10-1	-	TRBJ1-2	-	TGCGCCAGCAGTGAACATGTCTTCTATGGCTACACCTTC	CASSEHVFYGYTF
TRBV7-2	TRBD1	TRBJ1-2	few	TGTGCCAGCAGCCAAGATTGGCAGGGGGGCGGTGGCTACACCTTC	CASSQDWQGGGGYTF
TRBV11-1	TRBD1	TRBJ1-1	-	TGTGCCAGCATCAACGACAGGGTGGATGGTGAAGCTTTCTTT	CASINDRVDGEAFF
TRBV7-9	TRBD2	TRBJ2-3	once	TGTGCCAGCAGCTTCGGGCTAGCGGGGGGCCCAGATACGCAGTATTTT	CASSFGLAGGPDTQYF
TRBV2	-	TRBJ2-3	-	TGTGCCAGCAGTGGGGGGAGGGGGGATACGCAGTATTTT	CASSGGRGDTQYF
TRBV5-1	-	TRBJ2-2	-	TGCGCCAGCAGCTTGGTGCAGGGGACCGGGGAGCTGTTTTTT	CASSLVQGTGELFF
TRBV9	TRBD1	TRBJ2-1	-	TGTGCCAGCAGCGCTGGACAGGGAACCTACAATGAGCAGTTCTTC	CASSAGQGTYNEQFF
TRBV13	TRBD1	TRBJ1-5	-	TGTGCCAGCAGCTTAGGCAGGGGGTCAAATAGCAATCAGCCCCAGCATTTT	CASSLGRGSNSNQPQHF
TRBV9	-	TRBJ2-1	-	TGTGCCAGCAGCGTAGGATCAGCGGGGACCAGGGGTGAGCAGTTCTTC	CASSVGSAGTRGEQFF
TRBV7-9	TRBD2	TRBJ2-1	-	TGTGCCAGCAGCCCCTTTGGCGGGGGGGCCTGGAATGAGCAGTTCTTC	CASSPFGGGAWNEQFF
TRBV19	-	TRBJ1-5	-	TGTGCCAGTAGTATCCCCAGACAGTTCCTTAGCAATCAGCCCCAGCATTTT	CASSIPRQFLSNQPQHF
TRBV7-9	-	TRBJ1-5	-	TGTGCCAGCAGGGGGGCGAATCAGCCCCAGCATTTT	CASRGANQPQHF
TRBV4-1	TRBD1	TRBJ1-1	-	TGCGCCAGCAGCCAAGGGACAGGGTTGGGCACTGAAGCTTTCTTT	CASSQGTGLGTEAFF
TRBV7-2	TRBD1	TRBJ1-5	-	TGTGCCAGCAGCCGGGACAGGGGAGGTCAGCCCCAGCATTTT	CASSRDRGGQPQHF
TRBV13	-	TRBJ1-6	-	TGTGCCAGCAGCTTAGAAACAGGGATTAATTCACCCCTCCACTTT	CASSLETGINSPLHF
TRBV5-4	TRBD2	TRBJ2-2	-	TGTGCCAGCAGTCTAGCGGGGGCGAACACCGGGGAGCTGTTTTTT	CASSLAGANTGELFF
TRBV19	-	TRBJ1-6	-	TGTGCCACTAGGGACGGGAGCTCCTATAATTCACCCCTCCACTTT	CATRDGSSYNSPLHF
TRBV3-1/TRBV3-2	TRBD2	TRBJ2-2	-	TGTGCCAGCAGCCAAAGACAAGCGGGGGGGCCTCAAACCGGGGAGCTGTTTTTT	CASSQRQAGGPQTGELFF
TRBV28	TRBD2	TRBJ2-7	-	TGTGCCAGCAGTTTCATCGGGGGGGCAGGACTATACGAGCAGTACTTC	CASSFIGGAGLYEQYF
TRBV18	-	TRBJ1-1	-	TGTGCCAGCTCACGGTCCAGGGAAGGCAACACTGAAGCTTTCTTT	CASSRSREGNTEAFF